Listed below are T cell receptor beta chains from one sample, sequenced in a study of T cells in tuberculosis. Only in-frame clones appear in the TCRdb table, and some are missing; sequencing was by immunoSEQ multiplex PCR. There are about 22,000 clones in the sample; approximately 97% occur only once, and approximately 6.2% lies in the top ten. The material sequenced was PBMCs. The receptors here all came from a donor between 10 and 35 years old with latent tuberculosis or without tuberculosis infection. Both conserved end residues are part of each CDR3. The D gene is left open where the match is weak. A clone size is listed for some rows: how often the clone was seen (once, few, many), or a class if it is expanded.

j_gene: TRBJ1-1
len: 12
v_gene: TRBV5-6
d_gene: .
abundance: .
CDR3nt: TGTGCCAGCAGCCCGGGGGGAACTGAAGCTTTCTTT
CDR3aa: CASSPGGTEAFF

j_gene: TRBJ2-5
len: 12
v_gene: TRBV27
d_gene: .
abundance: .
CDR3nt: TGTGCCAGCAGTTTTGCGGGAGAGACCCAGTACTTC
CDR3aa: CASSFAGETQYF

j_gene: TRBJ1-3
len: 16
v_gene: TRBV10-2
d_gene: TRBD1
abundance: .
CDR3nt: TGCGCCGGAGGACAGGGGGCCCCTAGCTCTGGAAACACCATATATTTT
CDR3aa: CAGGQGAPSSGNTIYF

j_gene: TRBJ2-1
len: 18
v_gene: TRBV27
d_gene: TRBD2
abundance: .
CDR3nt: TGTGCCAGCAGTCCTGGGACTAGCGGGGTTCGCTCCTACAATGAGCAGTTCTTC
CDR3aa: CASSPGTSGVRSYNEQFF

j_gene: TRBJ1-1
len: 11
v_gene: TRBV2
d_gene: .
abundance: .
CDR3nt: TGTGCCAGCAGCGAGACACTTGAAGCTTTCTTT
CDR3aa: CASSETLEAFF

j_gene: TRBJ2-7
len: 14
v_gene: TRBV10-1
d_gene: TRBD2
abundance: .
CDR3nt: TGCGCCAGCAGTGAGACGGGGGGGTCCTACGAGCAGTACTTC
CDR3aa: CASSETGGSYEQYF

j_gene: TRBJ2-5
len: 14
v_gene: TRBV14
d_gene: .
abundance: .
CDR3nt: TGTGCCAGCAGCCTTCACGGTTCCCAAGAGACCCAGTACTTC
CDR3aa: CASSLHGSQETQYF

j_gene: TRBJ2-1
len: 16
v_gene: TRBV10-2
d_gene: TRBD1
abundance: once
CDR3nt: TGCGCCAGCAGTATCCCAGGGGGCGCGTCCCGAAATGAGCAGTTCTTC
CDR3aa: CASSIPGGASRNEQFF

j_gene: TRBJ2-3
len: 16
v_gene: TRBV19
d_gene: TRBD2
abundance: .
CDR3nt: TGTGCCAGTAGTATCAGCCCGGGAGGAGGGGCAGATACGCAGTATTTT
CDR3aa: CASSISPGGGADTQYF

j_gene: TRBJ2-5
len: 15
v_gene: TRBV6-5
d_gene: .
abundance: .
CDR3nt: TGTGCCAGCAGCCCCAGCACACTAAGGAGGGAGACCCAGTACTTC
CDR3aa: CASSPSTLRRETQYF

j_gene: TRBJ2-2
len: 19
v_gene: TRBV19
d_gene: TRBD2
abundance: .
CDR3nt: TGTGCCACCCAACGTGGGGCACTAGCGGGAGGGCCCTACACCGGGGAGCTGTTTTTT
CDR3aa: CATQRGALAGGPYTGELFF

j_gene: TRBJ1-1
len: 13
v_gene: TRBV4-1
d_gene: .
abundance: .
CDR3nt: TGCGCCAGCAGCCCCAACCTACAGCCTGAAGCTTTCTTT
CDR3aa: CASSPNLQPEAFF

j_gene: TRBJ2-3
len: 17
v_gene: TRBV5-6
d_gene: .
abundance: .
CDR3nt: TGTGCCAGCAGCTTCTGGGCTAACGAATTACTCACAGATACGCAGTATTTT
CDR3aa: CASSFWANELLTDTQYF

j_gene: TRBJ2-5
len: 16
v_gene: TRBV7-9
d_gene: TRBD2
abundance: .
CDR3nt: TGTGCCAGCAGCCTCCGGACTAGCGGGGTTCTAAAGACCCAGTACTTC
CDR3aa: CASSLRTSGVLKTQYF

j_gene: TRBJ2-1
len: 13
v_gene: TRBV11-2
d_gene: TRBD2
abundance: .
CDR3nt: TGTGCCAGCAGCCCCACGGGGGGCAATGAGCAGTTCTTC
CDR3aa: CASSPTGGNEQFF

j_gene: TRBJ1-2
len: 13
v_gene: TRBV7-9
d_gene: .
abundance: .
CDR3nt: TGTGCCAGCAGCTTAGACAGGGAGCGTGGCTACACCTTC
CDR3aa: CASSLDRERGYTF